The present entry profiles one T cell receptor beta chain with its context. Reverse transcription of roughly 0.45 to 1 ug RNA used random hexamers. Amplification of the TCR beta CDR3 was carried out by immunoSEQ multiplex PCR, which spanned a total of 54 Vbeta and 13 Jbeta segments. MiXCR, applied by TCRdb to the immunoSEQ multiplex PCR reads, yields one record per CDR3 protein. The sample contains about 200,000 distinct CDR3 sequences, roughly 96% of which appear only once. This entry is derived from a study of CD8 T cells in Susac syndrome. The germline V gene encodes CDR1 LNHNV and CDR2 YYDKDF (reference sequence). V lost 1 base to trimming and J lost 5 bases; unmatched junction nucleotides: 10. This CDR3 is built from 16 residues.

What was sequenced was CD4+ T cells from PBMCs. The rearrangement links TRBV15 to TRBJ2-7; 8 positions match TRBD1. The sequence was obtained from a human donor with multiple sclerosis. This CDR3 is CATSRGYHDRGHEQYF. The CDR3 DNA is TGTGCCACCAGCAGAGGATACCACGACAGGGGACACGAGCAGTACTTC.